This TCR beta chain was recovered during a study of read filtering for tumor transcriptome and immune sequencing (dated by TCRdb to 2018 to 2020). Turning to the overall study: Of the patients in the cohort, approximately 17 were male and more than 12 were female, and their mean age was approximately 70 years, with a range of about 45 to 80. Using the same bone marrow samples, the study ran both targeted immune repertoire sequencing and bulk whole-transcriptome sequencing and then compared the TCR repertoires from each method. One main goal was a read-filtering strategy for immune repertoire data, in particular deciding whether clonotypes backed by only one read should be removed. Whole-transcriptome libraries were prepared with the TruSeq RNA Access Library Prep Kit after DNase treatment. Per sample, about 4.05 to 11 million TCR-region mapped reads were obtained with IR-seq, compared with only roughly 75 to 1,400 with RNA-seq. By revised international staging, roughly 8 patients were R-ISS I, about 15 were R-ISS II and roughly 7 were R-ISS III. Overall study results and their limits: Compared with RNA-seq, IR-seq captured clonotypes at much greater depth and more reliably, and a smaller IR-seq throughput was enough to identify most of the shared clonotypes. The correlation between IR-seq and RNA-seq shared clonotype proportions was increased by removal of single-read clonotypes. Single-read clonotypes made up around 86% of clonotypes but only 3.5% to 4% of total reads in IR-seq, compared with more than 65% of clonotypes and 44.6% of reads in RNA-seq. The sorted CD138-negative fraction was a mixed bone marrow immune population, not purified T cells.

Bone marrow was sampled from every patient at the time of active disease. Isolation of bone marrow mononuclear cells was performed by Ficoll-Hypaque density gradient centrifugation. Myeloma plasma cells were removed and CD138-negative cells were obtained by negative selection following labeling with CD138 magnetic microbeads on a MACS separator. The purity of the isolated cells was checked by flow cytometry with CD138 antibodies on an Attune NxT. TRIzol reagent was used to extract total RNA, which was then quantified with a NanoDrop spectrophotometer. For each patient, the CD138-negative bone marrow sample underwent paired RNA-seq and IR-seq. CDR1 and CDR2 are read off the germline V gene as KGHDR and SFDVKD. V loses 0 bases of germline sequence and J loses 6 bases, and the interval between the two ends is 2 bases. The CDR3, from cysteine to phenylalanine, totals 11 residues. The only DNA kept is the CDR3, 33 bases in frame from the first base.

In its sample, this clonotype was seen many times. There is no known antigen for this receptor. No much larger clone exists at a distance of one base, and base qualities are not known. TCR libraries were constructed from roughly 380 ng RNA using the Immunoverse kit, and molecular barcoded adaptors covering alpha/delta and beta/gamma chains were employed. TCR library preparation used the same RNA that went into transcriptome sequencing. TCR libraries were sequenced on an Illumina HiSeq 4000 with 2 x 150 cycles. As for how the authors treated the data: MiXCR aligned TCR reads to human V, D, J and C references and assembled the aligned reads into CDR3 clonotypes, with quality filtering and error correction included. The tcR package in R was used for analysis of clonotype counts and gene usage diversity. Raw mapping reads were checked after the RNA-seq reads had been mapped by STAR aligner version 2.5.3a onto the human GRCh37 genome. IR-seq fastq files were randomly downsampled with Seqtk 1.3 to test the effect of sequencing depth on detected clonotypes. The raw public data were reprocessed by TCRdb itself: fastp quality trimming at Q25, MiXCR clonotype calling, in-frame beta chains only. Entries that share a CDR3 protein sequence are merged under the most common genes and DNA. The V and J calls and clone size come from TCRdb's table, not from the authors' own analysis. The sample data list some 40,000 distinct CDR3 sequences, and 14% of these were observed just once. Roughly 18% of the sample goes to the ten largest clones.

The receptor comes from a donor aged 40 or older with multiple myeloma. The sample was a population of CD138-negative cells sorted from bone marrow. What the cell subset or site label conveys for this sample: bone marrow mononuclear cells depleted of CD138+ plasma/myeloma cells by negative magnetic selection. In this chain, TRBV24-1 is recombined with TRBJ2-7, with the identity of the D gene unclear. The CDR3 region has the sequence CATSDLGEQYF. The sequenced DNA: TGTGCCACCAGTGATTTGGGCGAGCAGTACTTC.